This T cell receptor beta chain was observed in a study of blood T cell repertoires in COVID-19. Assay used: immunoSEQ multiplex PCR; TCRdb lists only in-frame clones, some missing. Among about 140,000 clones listed, 75% to 85% were seen once. The germline CDR1 and CDR2 sequences are SGDLS and YYNGEE. This CDR3 region has 21 residues. With 3 bases removed from V and 3 bases from J, the gap between germline ends came to 30 bases. The chain has TRBV9 and TRBJ2-2; weak D call: TRBD1 (6 bases). The source of this sequence is a man aged 50 to 59 with acute or convalescent COVID-19. The sample was peripheral blood. CDR3 in DNA: TGTGCCAGCAGCGCCCCCGATGAATTACTCAGGGGAGATAGGGACACCGGGGAGCTGTTTTTT. Translating it yields CASSAPDELLRGDRDTGELFF. Complete variable domain (other parts from reference TRBV9 and TRBJ2-2): DSGVTQTPKHLITATGQRVTLRCSPRSGDLSVYWYQQSLDQGLQFLIQYYNGEERAKGNILERFSAQQFPDLHSELNLSSLELGDSALYFCASSAPDELLRGDRDTGELFFGEGSRLTVL.